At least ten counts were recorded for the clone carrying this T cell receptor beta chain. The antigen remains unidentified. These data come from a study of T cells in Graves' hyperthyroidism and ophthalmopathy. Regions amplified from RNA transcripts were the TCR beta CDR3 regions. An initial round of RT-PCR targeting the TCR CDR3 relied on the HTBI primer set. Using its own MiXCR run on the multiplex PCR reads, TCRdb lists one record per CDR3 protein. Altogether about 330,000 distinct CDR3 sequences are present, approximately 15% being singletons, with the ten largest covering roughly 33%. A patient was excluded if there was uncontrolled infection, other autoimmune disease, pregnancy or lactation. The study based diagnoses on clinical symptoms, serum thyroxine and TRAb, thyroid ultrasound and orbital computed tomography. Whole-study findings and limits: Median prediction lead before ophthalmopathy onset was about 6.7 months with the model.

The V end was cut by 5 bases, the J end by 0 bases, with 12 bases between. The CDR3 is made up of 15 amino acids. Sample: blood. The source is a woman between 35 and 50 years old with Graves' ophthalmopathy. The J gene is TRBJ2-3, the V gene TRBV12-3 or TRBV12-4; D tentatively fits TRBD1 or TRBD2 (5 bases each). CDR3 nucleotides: TGTGCCAGCAGTCGAGGGGTGGGGAGCACAGATACGCAGTATTTT. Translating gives CASSRGVGSTDTQYF.